These T cell receptor beta chains were read from a single sample in a study of blood T cell repertoires in COVID-19. Sequenced by immunoSEQ multiplex PCR; TCRdb stores in-frame clones only, minus some. The table includes tens of thousands of clones, around 84% detected once. Material for sequencing was peripheral blood. The receptors originated from a man in his fifties with active COVID-19. The CDR3 runs from the conserved cysteine through the conserved F or W. D genes are given only for firm matches. Rows give clone size only sometimes, using once, few, many, or a class for an expanded clone.

-,TRBV5-4,TRBJ2-2,-,CASSLVRRLGTGELFF,TGTGCCAGCAGCTTGGTTAGGAGACTCGGCACCGGGGAGCTGTTTTTT
-,TRBV4-1,TRBJ1-1,TRBD1,CASSHTGTGGAEAFF,TGCGCCAGCAGCCACACCGGGACAGGGGGGGCTGAAGCTTTCTTT
once,TRBV19,TRBJ1-1,-,CASTLDSSENTEAFF,TGTGCCAGTACCTTGGACTCGTCAGAAAACACTGAAGCTTTCTTT
once,TRBV24-1,TRBJ2-1,-,CATSDPRLGSNEQFF,TGTGCCACCAGTGATCCAAGACTCGGGAGTAATGAGCAGTTCTTC
once,TRBV9,TRBJ1-2,-,CASSAQGGGYGYTF,TGTGCCAGCAGCGCCCAGGGAGGGGGCTATGGCTACACCTTC
-,TRBV12-5,TRBJ2-2,TRBD2,CASGHSGGTGELFF,TGTGCTAGTGGCCATAGCGGGGGGACCGGGGAGCTGTTTTTT
few,TRBV21-1,TRBJ2-7,-,CASSPDREDYF,TGTGCCAGCAGCCCGGACAGGGAGGACTACTTC
-,TRBV9,TRBJ2-1,-,CASSVVASGPWGEQFF,TGTGCCAGCAGCGTAGTAGCGAGCGGACCATGGGGTGAGCAGTTCTTC
-,TRBV6-1,TRBJ1-6,TRBD1,CASSEGQGINSPLHF,TGTGCCAGCAGTGAAGGACAGGGGATCAATTCACCCCTCCACTTT
-,TRBV28,TRBJ2-4,-,CASSSPPGDIQYF,TGTGCCAGCAGCTCCCCCCCGGGGGACATTCAGTACTTC
-,TRBV18,TRBJ2-1,-,CASSPSYNEQFF,TGTGCCAGCTCGCCATCGTACAATGAGCAGTTCTTC
-,TRBV6-6,TRBJ1-1,-,CASSSPTGPMNTEAFF,TGTGCCAGCAGTTCGCCTACAGGGCCCATGAACACTGAAGCTTTCTTT
few,TRBV4-1,TRBJ1-4,-,CASSQDLRGKLEKLFF,TGCGCCAGCAGCCAAGATCTCCGGGGTAAGCTTGAAAAACTGTTTTTT
-,TRBV24-1,TRBJ2-2,TRBD1,CATSRGQGLGTGELFF,TGTGCCACCAGCCGAGGACAGGGCTTGGGCACCGGGGAGCTGTTTTTT
few,TRBV6-6,TRBJ2-7,TRBD2,CASSASRAGVGEQYF,TGTGCCAGCAGTGCCTCCCGAGCGGGAGTCGGGGAGCAGTACTTC
-,TRBV7-6,TRBJ1-2,-,CASSPRKGANYGYTF,TGTGCCAGCAGCCCCAGGAAGGGGGCTAACTATGGCTACACCTTC
-,TRBV12-3/TRBV12-4,TRBJ2-3,-,CASRTSGTDTQYF,TGTGCCAGCAGGACTAGTGGCACAGATACGCAGTATTTT
-,TRBV7-9,TRBJ2-3,TRBD1,CASSDRGSTDTQYF,TGTGCCAGCAGCGACAGGGGAAGCACAGATACGCAGTATTTT
-,TRBV4-2,TRBJ1-3,-,CASSQDRTVSSGNTIYF,TGTGCCAGCAGCCAAGATAGGACAGTCAGCTCTGGAAACACCATATATTTT
-,TRBV19,TRBJ2-5,TRBD1,CASQVGTGVGQETQYF,TGTGCCAGCCAAGTCGGGACAGGGGTAGGCCAAGAGACCCAGTACTTC
-,TRBV7-9,TRBJ1-1,-,CASSKTGTEAFF,TGTGCCAGCAGCAAGACAGGCACTGAAGCTTTCTTT
-,TRBV7-2,TRBJ1-1,-,CASSLQGGVTEAFF,TGTGCCAGCAGCTTACAGGGAGGGGTCACTGAAGCTTTCTTT
-,TRBV5-1,TRBJ2-5,-,CASSSQTDLRETQYF,TGCGCCAGCAGCTCCCAGACAGACCTCCGGGAGACCCAGTACTTC
few,TRBV3-1/TRBV3-2,TRBJ2-5,TRBD2,CASSQDVAGGQETQYF,TGTGCCAGCAGCCAAGATGTAGCCGGGGGGCAAGAGACCCAGTACTTC
-,TRBV7-9,TRBJ2-5,TRBD1,CASSLPRGRGSGETQYF,TGTGCCAGCAGCTTACCCCGAGGCAGGGGGTCAGGGGAGACCCAGTACTTC
few,TRBV7-8,TRBJ1-3,-,CASSFRAPTDTIYF,TGTGCCAGCAGCTTTAGGGCACCGACAGACACCATATATTTT
-,TRBV3-1/TRBV3-2,TRBJ1-3,TRBD1,CASSPHRGHSGNTIYF,TGTGCCAGCAGCCCGCACAGGGGCCACTCTGGAAACACCATATATTTT
-,TRBV9,TRBJ2-7,-,CASSVWGDSYEQYF,TGTGCCAGCAGCGTATGGGGGGACTCCTACGAGCAGTACTTC
-,TRBV11-1,TRBJ2-3,TRBD1,CASSPGTGTDTQYF,TGTGCCAGCAGCCCAGGGACAGGCACAGATACGCAGTATTTT
-,TRBV27,TRBJ2-7,-,CASSLLAGVIEQYF,TGTGCCAGCAGTTTATTGGCAGGGGTTATCGAGCAGTACTTC
-,TRBV5-1,TRBJ1-1,-,CASSPRQANTEAFF,TGCGCCAGCAGCCCTCGGCAGGCAAACACTGAAGCTTTCTTT
-,TRBV7-3,TRBJ2-2,-,CASSPVKNTGELFF,TGTGCCAGCAGTCCAGTAAAGAACACCGGGGAGCTGTTTTTT
-,TRBV29-1,TRBJ2-4,TRBD2,CSGASGTTAKNIQYF,TGCAGCGGCGCTAGCGGGACGACGGCCAAAAACATTCAGTACTTC
-,TRBV12-3/TRBV12-4,TRBJ1-1,TRBD1,CASSRGQGAPAFF,TGTGCCAGCAGCCGCGGACAGGGGGCGCCGGCTTTCTTT
-,TRBV4-2,TRBJ1-5,-,CASSPYAPAAGPSNQPQHF,TGTGCCAGCAGCCCGTACGCGCCAGCCGCGGGCCCTAGCAATCAGCCCCAGCATTTT
-,TRBV29-1,TRBJ2-7,-,CSVRSGTSSYEQYF,TGCAGCGTTCGATCAGGGACAAGCTCCTACGAGCAGTACTTC
few,TRBV7-3,TRBJ2-7,-,CASSLNRGSEQYF,TGTGCCAGCAGCTTAAATAGGGGGAGCGAGCAGTACTTC
-,TRBV5-4,TRBJ2-3,-,CASSLDPGADTQYF,TGTGCCAGCAGCTTGGATCCGGGTGCAGATACGCAGTATTTT
-,TRBV2,TRBJ2-6,TRBD2,CASRRLAGNGANVLTF,TGTGCCAGCAGGAGACTAGCGGGGAATGGGGCCAACGTCCTGACTTTC
once,TRBV2,TRBJ1-1,-,CASSATAGTEAFF,TGTGCCAGCAGTGCAACCGCCGGGACTGAAGCTTTCTTT
-,TRBV11-2,TRBJ2-3,TRBD2,CASSLTSGSTDTQYF,TGTGCCAGCAGCTTAACTAGCGGTAGCACAGATACGCAGTATTTT
-,TRBV4-3,TRBJ2-7,TRBD2,CASSLGTSGTYEQYF,TGCGCCAGCAGCCTCGGGACTAGCGGGACCTACGAGCAGTACTTC
-,TRBV5-1,TRBJ2-5,TRBD1,CASSRARDSETQYF,TGCGCCAGCAGCCGCGCTAGGGACAGCGAGACCCAGTACTTC
-,TRBV7-8,TRBJ1-1,-,CASSFDTNTEAFF,TGTGCCAGCAGTTTCGACACGAACACTGAAGCTTTCTTT
-,TRBV7-9,TRBJ1-2,-,CASSLGAYYGYTF,TGTGCCAGCAGCTTAGGGGCTTACTATGGCTACACCTTC
-,TRBV6-2/TRBV6-3,TRBJ2-1,TRBD2,CASSYSGRTQREQFF,TGTGCCAGCAGTTACTCCGGGAGGACCCAGCGTGAGCAGTTCTTC
few,TRBV2,TRBJ2-2,TRBD1,CASGDRDYLNTGELFF,TGTGCCAGCGGTGACAGGGATTACCTGAACACCGGGGAGCTGTTTTTT
-,TRBV7-2,TRBJ1-1,-,CASSLEVFGEAFF,TGTGCCAGCAGCTTAGAGGTGTTCGGGGAAGCTTTCTTT
-,TRBV7-8,TRBJ1-2,-,CASSLGQGRNYGYTF,TGTGCCAGCAGCTTAGGGCAGGGGCGCAACTATGGCTACACCTTC
-,TRBV15,TRBJ1-4,-,CATSRDYGQFRRF,TGTGCCACCAGCAGAGATTATGGACAGTTCCGACGTTTT
once,TRBV11-2,TRBJ2-7,TRBD1,CASSLSTGGLEQYF,TGTGCCAGCAGCCTTTCGACAGGGGGCCTCGAGCAGTACTTC